The rows below give T cell receptor beta chains drawn from one sample of a study of vaccination and CD4 T cells after COVID-19. Antigen specificity for these receptors is unknown. MiXCR, run by TCRdb on the PCR reads, gives a single entry per CDR3 protein. This table holds under 15,000 distinct CDR3 sequences, roughly 54% found once. The material sequenced was CD4+ T cells from blood, cultured in vitro. These TCRs come from a human donor who had recovered from COVID-19. The CDR3 runs from the conserved cysteine through the conserved F or W. D genes are given only for firm matches. The size of a clone is reported for some rows only, either as once, few or many, or as a class for expanded clones.

TRBV7-6	TRBJ2-1	-	-	CASSRRQAGSYNEQFF	TGTGCCAGCAGCCGCAGACAGGCCGGCTCCTACAATGAGCAGTTCTTC
TRBV7-8	TRBJ2-7	-	-	CASSAYSSEQYF	TGTGCCAGCAGCGCCTACAGTAGCGAGCAGTACTTC
TRBV7-3	TRBJ2-1	-	TRBD2	CASSLTRGSYEQFF	TGTGCCAGCAGCTTAACGCGGGGGTCGTATGAGCAGTTCTTC
TRBV2	TRBJ2-2	few	TRBD2	CASRRLAVNTGELFF	TGTGCCAGTCGCCGGCTAGCGGTAAACACCGGGGAGCTGTTTTTT
TRBV19	TRBJ1-2	-	TRBD1	CASSSRTGNGYTF	TGTGCCAGTAGTAGCAGGACAGGGAATGGCTACACCTTC
TRBV7-2	TRBJ1-2	once	TRBD1	CASSADRGRGYTF	TGTGCCAGCAGCGCGGACAGGGGGCGAGGCTACACCTTC
TRBV25-1	TRBJ2-2	-	-	CASQGQGELFF	TGTGCCAGCCAGGGGCAGGGGGAGCTGTTTTTT
TRBV6-1	TRBJ1-2	few	-	CASTVDGGNYGYTF	TGTGCCAGCACTGTGGACGGTGGGAACTATGGCTACACCTTC
TRBV7-2	TRBJ2-5	-	-	CASSLYGGVETQYF	TGTGCCAGCAGCTTATATGGCGGGGTGGAGACCCAGTACTTC
TRBV6-2/TRBV6-3	TRBJ2-7	-	-	CASTERPGLAGREQYF	TGTGCCAGCACCGAACGCCCGGGGCTAGCAGGTCGGGAGCAGTACTTC
TRBV18	TRBJ1-5	-	TRBD1	CASSPGTGGIISNQPQHF	TGTGCCAGCTCCCCCGGGACAGGGGGTATTATTAGCAATCAGCCCCAGCATTTT
TRBV7-6	TRBJ2-5	-	-	CASSLEVQETQYF	TGTGCTAGCAGCTTAGAAGTTCAAGAGACCCAGTACTTC
TRBV7-2	TRBJ2-1	-	TRBD2	CASSLLAGAHNEQFF	TGTGCCAGCAGCCTCCTAGCGGGAGCCCACAATGAGCAGTTCTTC
TRBV19	TRBJ2-3	-	TRBD2	CASTPSGGLTQYF	TGTGCCAGTACCCCGAGCGGGGGATTAACGCAGTATTTT
TRBV6-5	TRBJ1-1	-	-	CASSSDRPMNTEAFF	TGTGCCAGCAGTTCCGACAGACCGATGAACACTGAAGCTTTCTTT
TRBV14	TRBJ1-1	-	TRBD1	CASKPGQGLVDTEAFF	TGTGCCAGCAAACCGGGACAGGGGCTTGTGGACACTGAAGCTTTCTTT